The rows below give T cell receptor beta chains drawn from one sample of a study of T cell responses to AZD1222 COVID-19 vaccine. TCRdb keeps only in-frame clones here, not all; method: immunoSEQ multiplex PCR. In the table there are about 92,000 clones, roughly 88% of which are singletons. The sequencing here drew on peripheral blood, taken on day 0 of AZD1222 vaccination. Every receptor here comes from an adult in good health. Both conserved end residues are trimmed from each CDR3. Fields, in order: CDR3 protein, V gene, J gene.

cdr3_aa: ASSLLAIPENSPLH
v_call: TRBV27
j_call: TRBJ1-6

cdr3_aa: ASSLLGGGANVLT
v_call: TRBV5-4
j_call: TRBJ2-6

cdr3_aa: ASSLSVTSDEQF
v_call: TRBV5-1
j_call: TRBJ2-1

cdr3_aa: ASSAPAGTDTQY
v_call: TRBV9
j_call: TRBJ2-3

cdr3_aa: ASSPEQSTRGELF
v_call: TRBV18
j_call: TRBJ2-2

cdr3_aa: ASSYQGDEQY
v_call: TRBV6-2/TRBV6-3
j_call: TRBJ2-7

cdr3_aa: ASSSGQALNTEAF
v_call: TRBV5-4
j_call: TRBJ1-1

cdr3_aa: ASMAQGGQETQY
v_call: TRBV6-6
j_call: TRBJ2-5

cdr3_aa: AATGSSGNTIY
v_call: TRBV10-3
j_call: TRBJ1-3

cdr3_aa: ASSLGQFGQPQH
v_call: TRBV7-8
j_call: TRBJ1-5

cdr3_aa: ASSYPGLAGGPGSYNEQF
v_call: TRBV6-2/TRBV6-3
j_call: TRBJ2-1

cdr3_aa: ASSEGRGPGELF
v_call: TRBV7-3
j_call: TRBJ2-2

cdr3_aa: ASRLGHEQY
v_call: TRBV12-3/TRBV12-4
j_call: TRBJ2-7

cdr3_aa: ASSRTGYAGELF
v_call: TRBV7-2
j_call: TRBJ2-2

cdr3_aa: ASSFGSNNSPLH
v_call: TRBV7-2
j_call: TRBJ1-6

cdr3_aa: ASSSLAGGPREQY
v_call: TRBV7-2
j_call: TRBJ2-7

cdr3_aa: ASSPRLGADYGYT
v_call: TRBV14
j_call: TRBJ1-2

cdr3_aa: ASSRNRENYGYT
v_call: TRBV27
j_call: TRBJ1-2

cdr3_aa: ASSAYQQGDPVGPQH
v_call: TRBV6-1
j_call: TRBJ1-5

cdr3_aa: ASSSDRGGYGYT
v_call: TRBV5-6
j_call: TRBJ1-2

cdr3_aa: ASSGENDEKLF
v_call: TRBV19
j_call: TRBJ1-4

cdr3_aa: ASSLPTENTEAF
v_call: TRBV18
j_call: TRBJ1-1

cdr3_aa: ASSPTGGENEKLF
v_call: TRBV7-3
j_call: TRBJ1-4

cdr3_aa: ASSSEGQQPQH
v_call: TRBV27
j_call: TRBJ1-5

cdr3_aa: ASGGTLAGPDREQF
v_call: TRBV4-3
j_call: TRBJ2-1

cdr3_aa: ASSPAQGTDTQY
v_call: TRBV18
j_call: TRBJ2-3

cdr3_aa: AISDDRWGNIQY
v_call: TRBV10-3
j_call: TRBJ2-4

cdr3_aa: ASSYQGAIY
v_call: TRBV6-5
j_call: TRBJ1-3

cdr3_aa: ATSRENMGPNEQF
v_call: TRBV15
j_call: TRBJ2-1

cdr3_aa: ASSPFGRGSNRDTEAF
v_call: TRBV18
j_call: TRBJ1-1

cdr3_aa: ASRYTGPSTGELF
v_call: TRBV19
j_call: TRBJ2-2

cdr3_aa: ASRGSQGASYNSPLH
v_call: TRBV5-1
j_call: TRBJ1-6

cdr3_aa: AITTNLLGAGELF
v_call: TRBV10-3
j_call: TRBJ2-2

cdr3_aa: ASSFQTGGLGNEQF
v_call: TRBV27
j_call: TRBJ2-1

cdr3_aa: ASSQDEAGELF
v_call: TRBV4-3
j_call: TRBJ2-2

cdr3_aa: ASSIGTEVNYGYT
v_call: TRBV19
j_call: TRBJ1-2

cdr3_aa: ASSQVAIQSFSGNTIY
v_call: TRBV4-1
j_call: TRBJ1-3

cdr3_aa: ASSGGLASLGAQY
v_call: TRBV9
j_call: TRBJ2-5

cdr3_aa: ASSEPTGFSREQY
v_call: TRBV5-1
j_call: TRBJ2-7

cdr3_aa: ASSYGAGRDSPLH
v_call: TRBV6-6
j_call: TRBJ1-6

cdr3_aa: ASSSTPGIGYYEQY
v_call: TRBV5-1
j_call: TRBJ2-7

cdr3_aa: ASIEGSWNTEAF
v_call: TRBV6-6
j_call: TRBJ1-1

cdr3_aa: ASSYLGQSSEAF
v_call: TRBV6-5
j_call: TRBJ1-1

cdr3_aa: SASPRTSGGLGQY
v_call: TRBV20-1
j_call: TRBJ2-7

cdr3_aa: ASSLSSPSYEQY
v_call: TRBV5-1
j_call: TRBJ2-7

cdr3_aa: ASSQAGDNEQF
v_call: TRBV19
j_call: TRBJ2-1

cdr3_aa: ASGQALAKNIQY
v_call: TRBV30
j_call: TRBJ2-4

cdr3_aa: ASSLGGSGNSPLH
v_call: TRBV27
j_call: TRBJ1-6

cdr3_aa: ASSSPAGRRKVIYEQY
v_call: TRBV7-8
j_call: TRBJ2-7

cdr3_aa: ASLTGQGSLDTQY
v_call: TRBV7-8
j_call: TRBJ2-3

cdr3_aa: ASSPRGGGYT
v_call: TRBV5-5
j_call: TRBJ1-2

cdr3_aa: ASSQNWGGAGELF
v_call: TRBV3-1/TRBV3-2
j_call: TRBJ2-2